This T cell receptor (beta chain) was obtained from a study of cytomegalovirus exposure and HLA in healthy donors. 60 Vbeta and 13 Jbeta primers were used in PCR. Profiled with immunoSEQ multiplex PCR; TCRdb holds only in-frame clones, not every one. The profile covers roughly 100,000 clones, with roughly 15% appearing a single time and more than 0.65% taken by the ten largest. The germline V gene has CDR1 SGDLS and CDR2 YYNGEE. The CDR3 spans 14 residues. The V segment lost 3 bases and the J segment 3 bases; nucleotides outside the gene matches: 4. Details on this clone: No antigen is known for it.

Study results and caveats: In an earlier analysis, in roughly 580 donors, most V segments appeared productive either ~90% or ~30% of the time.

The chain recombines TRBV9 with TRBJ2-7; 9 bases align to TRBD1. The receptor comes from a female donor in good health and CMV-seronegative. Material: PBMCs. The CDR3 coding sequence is TGTGCCAGCAGCGCCTGGACAGGGGACTACGAGCAGTACTTC. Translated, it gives CASSAWTGDYEQYF.